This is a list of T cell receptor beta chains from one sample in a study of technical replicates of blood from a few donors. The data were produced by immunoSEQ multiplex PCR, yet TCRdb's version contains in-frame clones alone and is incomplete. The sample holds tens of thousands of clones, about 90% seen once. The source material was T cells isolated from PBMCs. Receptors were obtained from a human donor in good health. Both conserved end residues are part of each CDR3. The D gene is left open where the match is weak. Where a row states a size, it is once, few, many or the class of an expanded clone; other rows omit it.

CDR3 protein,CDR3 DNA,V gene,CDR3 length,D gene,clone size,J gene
CASSLGLAGGNEQFF,TGCGCCAGCAGCTTGGGACTAGCGGGGGGCAATGAGCAGTTCTTC,TRBV5-1,15,TRBD2,NA,TRBJ2-1
CASSLIQGNEQYF,TGTGCCAGCAGTCTAATACAGGGGAACGAGCAGTACTTC,TRBV27,13,TRBD1,NA,TRBJ2-7
CASRAFATANTGELFF,TGTGCCAGCAGGGCGTTCGCTACAGCGAACACCGGGGAGCTGTTTTTT,TRBV28,16,NA,NA,TRBJ2-2
CASSVLEGSTEAFF,TGTGCCAGCAGCGTCCTCGAGGGAAGCACTGAAGCTTTCTTT,TRBV9,14,NA,NA,TRBJ1-1
CASNRQNTEAFF,TGTGCCAGCAATAGACAGAACACTGAAGCTTTCTTT,TRBV6-1,12,NA,NA,TRBJ1-1
CSGVNTEAFF,TGCAGCGGAGTGAACACTGAAGCTTTCTTT,TRBV29-1,10,NA,once,TRBJ1-1
CASSPHQDRVVRAFF,TGTGCCAGCAGCCCTCACCAGGACAGGGTAGTTCGAGCTTTCTTT,TRBV7-9,15,TRBD1,NA,TRBJ1-1
CALTSRFTDTQYF,TGTGCTTTAACTAGCAGATTCACAGATACGCAGTATTTT,TRBV30,13,NA,NA,TRBJ2-3
CASRFTVTDTQYF,TGTGCCAGCAGGTTTACAGTCACAGATACGCAGTATTTT,TRBV2,13,NA,NA,TRBJ2-3
CASSPTGDEQYF,TGTGCCAGCAGCCCGACGGGAGACGAGCAGTACTTC,TRBV7-6,12,NA,NA,TRBJ2-7
CASSFMHTTYEQYF,TGTGCCAGCAGTTTCATGCACACGACCTACGAGCAGTACTTC,TRBV28,14,NA,once,TRBJ2-7
CASSGETSGYNEQFF,TGTGCCAGCAGCGGGGAGACTAGCGGGTACAATGAGCAGTTCTTC,TRBV5-6,15,TRBD2,NA,TRBJ2-1
CASSSGLAGEGGVRTDTQYF,TGTGCCAGCAGCTCCGGACTAGCGGGAGAAGGGGGGGTGCGCACAGATACGCAGTATTTT,TRBV13,20,TRBD2,NA,TRBJ2-3
CATRGGGGYGYTF,TGTGCCACCCGTGGGGGCGGTGGCTATGGCTACACCTTC,TRBV6-5,13,NA,NA,TRBJ1-2
CASSEGHPYEQYF,TGTGCCAGCAGTGAGGGACATCCCTACGAGCAGTACTTC,TRBV2,13,NA,NA,TRBJ2-7
CASSSYGYTF,TGTGCCAGTTCGAGCTATGGCTACACCTTC,TRBV7-9,10,NA,NA,TRBJ1-2
CASSYPPGQGFGGYTF,TGTGCCAGCAGCTACCCTCCGGGACAGGGATTCGGTGGCTACACCTTC,TRBV28,16,TRBD1,few,TRBJ1-2
CAWGPSGNTIYF,TGTGCCTGGGGGCCCTCTGGAAACACCATATATTTT,TRBV30,12,NA,NA,TRBJ1-3
CASSPATGGVTEAFF,TGTGCCAGCAGTCCCGCCACAGGGGGTGTCACTGAAGCTTTCTTT,TRBV28,15,TRBD1,NA,TRBJ1-1
CASSVMSGALPTDTQYF,TGTGCCAGCAGCGTAATGAGCGGGGCCTTACCCACAGATACGCAGTATTTT,TRBV9,17,TRBD2,NA,TRBJ2-3
CASSDRTGRWGYTF,TGTGCCAGCAGTGACCGGACAGGGCGTTGGGGCTACACCTTC,TRBV6-1,14,TRBD1,NA,TRBJ1-2
CASRIAGPYEQYF,TGTGCCAGCAGGATAGCGGGCCCCTACGAGCAGTACTTC,TRBV28,13,TRBD2,many,TRBJ2-7
CASAGDYGYTF,TGTGCCAGCGCGGGCGACTATGGCTACACCTTC,TRBV5-4,11,NA,NA,TRBJ1-2
CASSLTGLAAAYEQYF,TGTGCCAGCAGCTTAACGGGACTAGCGGCCGCCTACGAGCAGTACTTC,TRBV7-2,16,TRBD2,once,TRBJ2-7
CASSSARLAGLYNEQFF,TGCGCCAGCAGCTCCGCCCGACTAGCGGGTCTTTACAATGAGCAGTTCTTC,TRBV5-1,17,TRBD2,once,TRBJ2-1
CASSLGGIRGQETQYF,TGTGCCAGCAGCTTAGGAGGTATAAGGGGTCAAGAGACCCAGTACTTC,TRBV7-9,16,NA,NA,TRBJ2-5
CASSEGMGQGFNEQFF,TGCGCCAGCAGTGAGGGTATGGGGCAGGGGTTCAATGAGCAGTTCTTC,TRBV10-1,16,NA,NA,TRBJ2-1
CASSIGVGAGTDTQYF,TGTGCCAGTAGTATCGGGGTGGGAGCGGGAACAGATACGCAGTATTTT,TRBV19,16,TRBD2,NA,TRBJ2-3
CASRSGTANTEAFF,TGCGCCAGCAGGTCCGGGACAGCGAACACTGAAGCTTTCTTT,TRBV4-1,14,TRBD1,NA,TRBJ1-1
CSVETSGRVNNEQFF,TGCAGCGTGGAGACTAGCGGGAGGGTGAACAATGAGCAGTTCTTC,TRBV29-1,15,TRBD2,NA,TRBJ2-1
CASSYSKQGANYGYTF,TGTGCCAGCAGTTACTCGAAACAGGGGGCTAACTATGGCTACACCTTC,TRBV6-6,16,TRBD1,NA,TRBJ1-2
CASSDREGSSTEAFF,TGTGCCAGCAGTGATAGGGAGGGGTCCAGCACTGAAGCTTTCTTT,TRBV6-4,15,NA,few,TRBJ1-1
CASSQDSGGGGREQYF,TGCGCCAGCAGCCAAGATTCGGGCGGGGGGGGGCGCGAGCAGTACTTC,TRBV4-1,16,TRBD2,NA,TRBJ2-7
CASSFSLAGVGWEETQYF,TGTGCCAGCAGCTTTTCGTTAGCGGGAGTAGGGTGGGAAGAGACCCAGTACTTC,TRBV5-4,18,TRBD2,NA,TRBJ2-5
CASSEASEGDYSYEQYF,TGTGCCAGCAGTGAAGCGAGTGAGGGGGACTACTCCTACGAGCAGTACTTC,TRBV2,17,NA,NA,TRBJ2-7
CATLPREVRTEAFF,TGTGCCACCCTACCCAGGGAGGTGCGCACTGAAGCTTTCTTT,TRBV6-1,14,NA,NA,TRBJ1-1
CASSRRTSELTDTQYF,TGTGCCAGCAGCCGCCGGACTAGCGAACTCACAGATACGCAGTATTTT,TRBV5-4,16,TRBD2,NA,TRBJ2-3
CASSTTGYQPQHF,TGTGCCAGCAGCACAACAGGGTATCAGCCCCAGCATTTT,TRBV25-1,13,NA,NA,TRBJ1-5
CASSQGLAGNEQFF,TGCGCCAGCAGCCAAGGACTAGCGGGCAATGAGCAGTTCTTC,TRBV4-1,14,TRBD2,NA,TRBJ2-1
CASRPTGRGEKLFF,TGTGCCAGTAGACCGACAGGGCGGGGCGAAAAACTGTTTTTT,TRBV19,14,TRBD1,NA,TRBJ1-4
CASSVWTGGGYTF,TGTGCCAGCAGCGTCTGGACAGGGGGAGGCTACACCTTC,TRBV9,13,TRBD1,NA,TRBJ1-2
CASSLSREETQYF,TGTGCCAGCAGCCTCAGCAGGGAAGAGACCCAGTACTTC,TRBV4-2,13,NA,once,TRBJ2-5
CASSQLAGGAYEQYF,TGCGCCAGCAGCCAGTTAGCGGGGGGGGCCTACGAGCAGTACTTC,TRBV4-1,15,TRBD2,NA,TRBJ2-7
CASSYSPSSNEQFF,TGTGCCAGCAGTTACTCACCTAGCAGCAATGAGCAGTTCTTC,TRBV6-5,14,NA,NA,TRBJ2-1